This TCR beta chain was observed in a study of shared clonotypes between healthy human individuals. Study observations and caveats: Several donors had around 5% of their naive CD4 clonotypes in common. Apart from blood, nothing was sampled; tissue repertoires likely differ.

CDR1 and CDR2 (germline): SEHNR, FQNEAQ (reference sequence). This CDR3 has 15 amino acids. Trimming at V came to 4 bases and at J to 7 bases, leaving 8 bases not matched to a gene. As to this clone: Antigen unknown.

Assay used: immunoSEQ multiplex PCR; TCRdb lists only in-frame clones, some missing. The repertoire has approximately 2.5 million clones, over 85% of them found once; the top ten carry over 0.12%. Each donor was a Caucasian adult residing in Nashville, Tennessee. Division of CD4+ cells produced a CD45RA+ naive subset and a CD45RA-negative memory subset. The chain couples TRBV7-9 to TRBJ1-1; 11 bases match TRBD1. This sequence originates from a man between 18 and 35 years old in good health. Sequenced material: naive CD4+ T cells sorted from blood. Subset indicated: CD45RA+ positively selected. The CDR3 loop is CASSSAAGQGGEAFF. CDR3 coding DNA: TGTGCCAGCAGCTCCGCGGCGGGACAGGGGGGTGAAGCTTTCTTT.